This T cell receptor (beta chain) derives from a study of Ad26.COV2.S vaccination and SARS-CoV-2 variants. Study overall: Trial arm assignment for the donor was COV1001 Ad26.COV2.S. The study gave Ad26.COV2.S intramuscularly, once or twice 56 days apart.

Assay used: immunoSEQ multiplex PCR; TCRdb lists only in-frame clones, some missing. The sample records around 300,000 clones, 86% being singletons. Study-wide findings and caveats: Comparability of non-spike TCR breadth was observed across vaccine and placebo recipients.

For this clone: What it recognizes is unknown.

Treatment indicated: approximately 18 received Ad26.COV2.S at low or high dose, single or two shots; a few received placebo; per-sample allocation not given. Day 63 after the first vaccine or placebo injection was the time point for sampling. CDR1 is LGHDT and CDR2 is YNNKEL in the germline V gene (reference sequence). V was pared by 2 bases and J by 5 bases, with 5 bases of the junction left unmatched. This CDR3 region has 16 residues. V is TRBV3-1 (or the pseudogene TRBV3-2) and J is TRBJ2-2, with TRBD1 matching over 10 bases. The clonotype originates from a person between 18 and 65 years old who received the Ad26.COV2.S COVID-19 vaccine or a placebo. This specimen consisted of peripheral blood, obtained in a trial of Ad26.COV2.S vaccine versus placebo. The CDR3: CASSQLDRGLTGELFF. DNA of the CDR3: TGTGCCAGCAGCCAACTAGACAGGGGGCTTACCGGGGAGCTGTTTTTT.